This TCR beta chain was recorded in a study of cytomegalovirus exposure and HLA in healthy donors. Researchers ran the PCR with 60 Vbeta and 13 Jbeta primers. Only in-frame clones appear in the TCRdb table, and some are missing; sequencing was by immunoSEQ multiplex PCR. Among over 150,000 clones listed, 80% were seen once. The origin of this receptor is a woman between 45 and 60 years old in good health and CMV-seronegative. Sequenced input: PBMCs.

The chain's CDR3 is CASSSSGTSGKAGELFF. CDR3 DNA sequence: TGTGCCAGCAGCTCTTCCGGGACTAGCGGGAAGGCCGGGGAGCTGTTTTTT. The rearrangement joins TRBV5-8 to TRBJ2-2, with 13 bases that match TRBD2. This CDR3 is built from 17 residues. J was trimmed by 6 bases and V by 3 bases; bases with no gene match: 8. CDR1 is SGHTS and CDR2 is YDEGEE in the germline V gene.